This is a list of T cell receptor beta chains from one sample in a study of CD8 T cells in Susac syndrome. TCRdb analysed the immunoSEQ multiplex PCR reads with MiXCR anew, one entry per CDR3 protein. This table holds over 100,000 distinct CDR3 sequences, about 95% found once. The sample was CD8+ T cells from PBMCs. Receptors originate from a human donor with Susac syndrome. Each CDR3 is given with its conserved first and last residue.

TRBV7-9,TRBJ2-3,CASSPLGGETDTQYF
TRBV29-1,TRBJ2-7,CSVDGDRAPYEQYF
TRBV5-1,TRBJ1-1,CASSFTGGNTEAFF
TRBV5-6,TRBJ2-7,CASSLGGDSYEQYF
TRBV15,TRBJ1-1,CATSREGREAFF
TRBV18,TRBJ2-5,CASSPPAGVETQYF
TRBV29-1,TRBJ2-1,CSAGHLYNEQFF
TRBV5-6,TRBJ2-3,CASSLEGLPSTDTQYF
TRBV3-1,TRBJ1-4,CASSQEPGEKLFF
TRBV13,TRBJ2-1,CASSNRDAGGNEQFF
TRBV20-1,TRBJ2-5,CSASPVLGQGETQYF
TRBV4-1,TRBJ1-2,CASSQDQAWSYGYTF
TRBV20-1,TRBJ2-7,CSAQQGYEQYF
TRBV4-1,TRBJ2-1,CASSQDDRLGQFF
TRBV9,TRBJ2-7,CASSVDPGATYEQYF
TRBV20-1,TRBJ1-2,CSATGQGGYGYTF
TRBV27,TRBJ2-6,CASSFRSGANVLTF
TRBV5-5,TRBJ2-1,CASSLYSRVIEQFF
TRBV3-1,TRBJ2-7,CASSQYGPGDEQYF
TRBV5-6,TRBJ1-6,CASSLPPGAGSPLHF
TRBV5-6,TRBJ1-1,CASSSGVGLNTEAFF
TRBV7-9,TRBJ2-5,CASSLTSGGIETQYF
TRBV12-3/TRBV12-4,TRBJ2-3,CASSSTGGTDTQYF
TRBV12-3/TRBV12-4,TRBJ2-3,CASVLAGGTDTQYF
TRBV20-1,TRBJ1-1,CSVARGAGTEAFF
TRBV12-3/TRBV12-4,TRBJ2-7,CASSFGQGGYEQYF
TRBV10-3,TRBJ2-1,CAISESAGGSYNEQFF
TRBV4-3,TRBJ2-7,CASSLDSGLFYEQYF
TRBV4-3,TRBJ1-1,CASSQEWPGGMNTEAFF
TRBV29-1,TRBJ1-1,CSVGNRTVLEAFF
TRBV25-1,TRBJ2-7,CASSEGYFGQAISYEQYF